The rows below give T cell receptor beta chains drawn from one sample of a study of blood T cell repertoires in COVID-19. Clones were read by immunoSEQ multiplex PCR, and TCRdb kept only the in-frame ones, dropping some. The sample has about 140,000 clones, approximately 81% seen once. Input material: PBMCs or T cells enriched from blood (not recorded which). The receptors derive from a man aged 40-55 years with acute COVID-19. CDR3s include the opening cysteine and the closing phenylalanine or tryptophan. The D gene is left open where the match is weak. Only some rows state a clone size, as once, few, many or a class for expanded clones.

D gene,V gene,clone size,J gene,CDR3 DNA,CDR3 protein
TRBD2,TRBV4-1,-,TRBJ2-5,TGCGCCAGCAGCCAAGGGACTAGCGGGCTGGGGGAGACCCAGTACTTC,CASSQGTSGLGETQYF
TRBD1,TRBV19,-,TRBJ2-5,TGTGCCAGTAGCCCCGACAGGGGAGTAGAGACCCAGTACTTC,CASSPDRGVETQYF
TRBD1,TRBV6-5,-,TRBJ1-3,TGTGCCAGCAGACTTACAGGGGGCAACACCATATATTTT,CASRLTGGNTIYF
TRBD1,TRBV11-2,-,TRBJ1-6,TGTGCCAGCAGCGGCCGGGACAGGGGGCCCGGGGCCCTCCACTTT,CASSGRDRGPGALHF
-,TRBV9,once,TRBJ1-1,TGTGCCAGCAGTTTGGGCCGGAACACTGAAGCTTTCTTT,CASSLGRNTEAFF
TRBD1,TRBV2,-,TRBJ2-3,TGTGCCAGCATACAGGGGGCAGATACGCAGTATTTT,CASIQGADTQYF
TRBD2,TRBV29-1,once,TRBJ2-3,TGCAGCGTTGGAGGAGGACTAGCATCGAGCACAGATACGCAGTATTTT,CSVGGGLASSTDTQYF
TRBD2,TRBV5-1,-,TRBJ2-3,TGCGCCAGCAGCTGGGGGACTAACTCAGATACGCAGTATTTT,CASSWGTNSDTQYF
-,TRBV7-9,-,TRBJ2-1,TGTGCCAGCAGCCAGGACAGCTCTAATGAGCAGTTCTTC,CASSQDSSNEQFF
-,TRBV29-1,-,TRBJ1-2,TGCAGCGTTGAAGGGGGAGGTTCCTATGGCTACACCTTC,CSVEGGGSYGYTF
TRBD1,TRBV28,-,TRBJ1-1,TGTGCCAGCAGTCCAACCAGATTAACAGGGGGCAAGGGCAACACTGAAGCTTTCTTT,CASSPTRLTGGKGNTEAFF
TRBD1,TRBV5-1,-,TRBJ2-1,TGCGCCAGCAGCGTAGACAGGGTTGGGTACAATGAGCAGTTCTTC,CASSVDRVGYNEQFF
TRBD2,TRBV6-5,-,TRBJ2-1,TGTGCCAGCAGCCTTGGACTAGCGGGGAGCGATGAGCAGTTCTTC,CASSLGLAGSDEQFF
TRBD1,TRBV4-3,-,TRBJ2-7,TGCGCCAGCAGCCAAGGACAGGGAGTTTCCTACGAGCAGTACTTC,CASSQGQGVSYEQYF
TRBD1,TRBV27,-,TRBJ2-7,TGTGCCAGCAGTAGCATACACAGGGGCGCCCGCTACGAGCAGTACTTC,CASSSIHRGARYEQYF